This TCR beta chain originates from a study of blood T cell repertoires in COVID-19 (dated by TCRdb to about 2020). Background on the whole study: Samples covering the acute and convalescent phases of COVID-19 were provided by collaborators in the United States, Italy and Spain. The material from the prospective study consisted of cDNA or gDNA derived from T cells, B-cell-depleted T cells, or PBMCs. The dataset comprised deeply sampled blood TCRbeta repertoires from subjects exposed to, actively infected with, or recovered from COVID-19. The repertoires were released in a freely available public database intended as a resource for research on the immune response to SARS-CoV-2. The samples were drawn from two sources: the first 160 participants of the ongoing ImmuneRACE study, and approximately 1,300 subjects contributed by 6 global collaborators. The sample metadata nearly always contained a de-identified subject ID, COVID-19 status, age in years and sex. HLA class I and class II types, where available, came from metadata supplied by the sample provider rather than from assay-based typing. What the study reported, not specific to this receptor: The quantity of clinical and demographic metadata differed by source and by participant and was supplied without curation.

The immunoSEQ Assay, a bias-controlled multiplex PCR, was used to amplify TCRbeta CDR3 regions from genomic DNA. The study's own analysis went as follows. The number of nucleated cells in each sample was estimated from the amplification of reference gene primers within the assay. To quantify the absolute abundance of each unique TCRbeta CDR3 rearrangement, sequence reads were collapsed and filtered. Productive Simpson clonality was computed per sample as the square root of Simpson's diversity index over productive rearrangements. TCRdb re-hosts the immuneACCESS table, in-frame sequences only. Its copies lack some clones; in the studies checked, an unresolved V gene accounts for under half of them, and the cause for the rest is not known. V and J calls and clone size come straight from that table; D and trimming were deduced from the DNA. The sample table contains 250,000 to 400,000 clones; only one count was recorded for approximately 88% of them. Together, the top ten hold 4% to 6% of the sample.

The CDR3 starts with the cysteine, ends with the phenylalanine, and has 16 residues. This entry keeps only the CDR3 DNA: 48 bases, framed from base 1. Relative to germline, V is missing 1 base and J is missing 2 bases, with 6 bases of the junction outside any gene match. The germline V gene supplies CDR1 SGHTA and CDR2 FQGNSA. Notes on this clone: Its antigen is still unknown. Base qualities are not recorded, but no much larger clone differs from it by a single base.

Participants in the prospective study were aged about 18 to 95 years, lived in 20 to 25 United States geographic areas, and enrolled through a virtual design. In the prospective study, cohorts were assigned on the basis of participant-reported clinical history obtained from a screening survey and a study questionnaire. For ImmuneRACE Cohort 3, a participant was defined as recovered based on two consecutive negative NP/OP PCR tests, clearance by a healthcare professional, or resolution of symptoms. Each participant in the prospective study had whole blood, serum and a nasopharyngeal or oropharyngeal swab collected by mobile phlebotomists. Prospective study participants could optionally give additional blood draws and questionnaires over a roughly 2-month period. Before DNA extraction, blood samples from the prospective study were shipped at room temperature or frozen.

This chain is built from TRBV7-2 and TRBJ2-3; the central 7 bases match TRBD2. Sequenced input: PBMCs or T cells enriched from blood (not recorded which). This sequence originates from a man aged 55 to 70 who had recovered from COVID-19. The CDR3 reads CASSLVAGVNTDTQYF. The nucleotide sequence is TGTGCCAGCAGCTTAGTGGCGGGAGTGAACACAGATACGCAGTATTTT.